This TCR beta chain was documented in a study of regulatory T cells in long-lasting Graves disease. Whole-study findings and limits: A greater number of public clonotypes (roughly 2,800) was shared by persistent patients than by new patients (approximately 1,000).

This clonotype was recorded many times. Its antigen is currently unknown. J lost 6 bases, V lost 5 bases, and 8 bases had no gene match. The CDR3 contains 14 residues. Per the germline V gene, CDR1 is MNHEY and CDR2 is SMNVEV (reference sequence). The time point: newly diagnosed GD, antithyroid drugs for less than 3 months. PBMCs were the source of the RNA used for TCR sequencing. Investigators prepared the TCR beta libraries by applying iRepertoire HTBI primers and Arm-PCR of CDR3 regions. TCRdb independently ran MiXCR on the multiplex PCR reads; one entry per CDR3 protein. The table records roughly 420,000 distinct CDR3 sequences, around 15% of them present only once. The same data also contributed to another study, on T cells in Graves' hyperthyroidism and ophthalmopathy. Turning to that study: Exclusion criteria comprised uncontrolled infection, other autoimmune disease, pregnancy or lactation. Blood samples included most of the expanded thyroid clonotypes exceeding 0.001. Ophthalmopathy prediction by the model preceded onset by a median about 6.5 months.

The material sequenced was peripheral blood mononuclear cells (PBMCs), taken at new diagnosis, from a patient treated with antithyroid drugs. The rearrangement links TRBV27 to TRBJ1-2, with 8 nucleotides matching TRBD1. This sequence was found in a woman in her 30s with Graves disease. The CDR3 nucleotides read TGTGCCAGCAGTCGAGGGACAGGTCGGGATGGCTACACCTTC. Protein product: CASSRGTGRDGYTF.